These 7 T cell receptor beta chains originate from one sample sequenced in a study of CD8 T cells in Susac syndrome. The authors reverse transcribed 0.5 to 1 ug RNA with random hexamers. TCRdb re-analysed the immunoSEQ multiplex PCR reads in MiXCR, keeping a single row per CDR3 protein. The sample contains some 99,000 distinct CDR3 sequences, 96% of which appear only once. Input material: CD4+ T cells from PBMCs. The source of these receptors is a human donor in good health.

The rearrangement joins TRBV19 to TRBJ2-1; TRBD1 agrees at 8 bases. CDR3 length: 16 residues. V shed 4 bases and J 2 bases; nucleotides not matched to a gene: 7. CDR1 and CDR2 (germline): LNHDA, SQIVND (reference sequence). The CDR3 reads CASSRAGQVPYNEQFF. The DNA of the CDR3 is TGTGCCAGTAGTAGGGCGGGACAGGTGCCCTACAATGAGCAGTTCTTC. Combining the CDR3 with reference TRBV19 and TRBJ2-1 gives the whole variable domain DGGITQSPKYLFRKEGQNVTLSCEQNLNHDAMYWYRQDPGQGLRLIYYSQIVNDFQKGDIAEGYSVSREKKESFPLTVTSAQKNPTAFYLCASSRAGQVPYNEQFFGPGTRLTVL.

This chain uses TRBV15 with TRBJ2-7, with D possibly matching TRBD1 (6 bases). In germline, CDR1 is LNHNV, CDR2 YYDKDF (reference sequence). V gave up 3 bases and J gave up 2 bases, with 17 bases separating them. This CDR3 spans 16 amino acids. The CDR3 region has the DNA TGTGCCACCAGCAGGGAACAGGGTCGGGGTACCTACGAGCAGTACTTC. Its protein is CATSREQGRGTYEQYF.

The chain is built from TRBV23-1 and TRBJ2-4; 8 bases line up with TRBD1. TRBV23-1 is flagged as an ORF with uncertain function. This CDR3 is 17 amino acids long. Trimming cost V 0 bases and J 0 bases; bases outside gene matches: 4. The CDR3 reads CASSQSYRGVAKNIQYF. The CDR3 coding sequence is TGCGCCAGCAGTCAATCGTACAGGGGGGTAGCCAAAAACATTCAGTACTTC.

The chain combines TRBV9 with TRBJ2-1, with D unresolved. This CDR3 region has 13 residues. Trimming took off 1 base at V and 8 bases at J, with 10 bases between the two ends. Germline V gives CDR1 SGDLS, CDR2 YYNGEE. CDR3 nucleotides: TGTGCCAGCAGCGTAAGCCAGCTGGATGAGCAGTTCTTC. This translates into CASSVSQLDEQFF.

The chain has TRBV12-3 or TRBV12-4 and TRBJ1-1, with D unresolved. Trimming cost V 6 bases and J 2 bases, with 19 bases left between them. The CDR3 has 16 residues. The CDR3 DNA reads as TGTGCCAGCAGATCATCCGGGAACAGAGGAAACACTGAAGCTTTCTTT. This encodes CASRSSGNRGNTEAFF.

This sequence joins TRBV19 and TRBJ2-3, with D perhaps matching TRBD2 (7 bases). Deletions cut 8 bases from V and 6 bases from J, with 18 bases between. The germline V gene encodes CDR1 LNHDA and CDR2 SQIVND (reference sequence). This CDR3 is 14 amino acids long. CDR3 nucleotides: TGTGCCAGTCGAGGACGGGGGGCGGGGGATACGCAGTATTTT. As protein: CASRGRGAGDTQYF. The full variable domain, in which reference TRBV19 and TRBJ2-3 provide the parts outside the CDR3, is DGGITQSPKYLFRKEGQNVTLSCEQNLNHDAMYWYRQDPGQGLRLIYYSQIVNDFQKGDIAEGYSVSREKKESFPLTVTSAQKNPTAFYLCASRGRGAGDTQYFGPGTRLTVL.

V and J are TRBV25-1 and TRBJ1-4; D perhaps matches TRBD1 (6 bases). The CDR3 runs 13 residues. V lost 4 bases, J lost 6 bases, and 9 bases lay in between. Germline CDR1 and CDR2: MGHDK and SYGVNS. This CDR3 reads CASSVAGDEKLFF. CDR3 coding DNA: TGTGCCAGCAGTGTGGCAGGGGATGAAAAACTGTTTTTT.